The 20 T cell receptor beta chains listed next were all sequenced from one sample in a study of beta chain features in type 1 diabetes. Overall study results and limits: Shortening of TCRB CDR3s, moderate but significant, appeared in all four CD4+ subsets of Type 1 diabetes patients.

Expressed TCRB transcripts got sequenced, as all isolated RNA was reverse transcribed. The protocol was immunoSEQ multiplex PCR, while the TCRdb copy is restricted to in-frame clones and leaves out a portion. The sample comprises 500,000 to 650,000 clones, around 12% of which are singletons, and around 0.12% rests with the top ten. No cognate antigen is known for these TCRs. What was sequenced was naive CD4+ T cells from blood. The receptors come from a man between 25 and 39 years old with type 1 diabetes.

This clone has just a few counts. V usage is TRBV2 and J usage is TRBJ2-2; perhaps TRBD1 as D (5 bases). Germline V gene sequence: CDR1 SNHLY, CDR2 FYNNEI. The CDR3 runs 15 residues. V dropped 2 bases and J dropped 5 bases, with 12 bases sitting between them. The CDR3 DNA sequence: TGTGCCAGCAGTGAAATAGGGGTCGGGACCGGGGAGCTGTTTTTT. As protein: CASSEIGVGTGELFF. The full variable domain, its missing parts supplied by reference TRBV2 and TRBJ2-2, is EPEVTQTPSHQVTQMGQEVILRCVPISNHLYFYWYRQILGQKVEFLVSFYNNEISEKSEIFDDQFSVERPDGSNFTLKIRSTKLEDSAMYFCASSEIGVGTGELFFGEGSRLTVL.

The sample holds a few counts of this clone. This chain links TRBV9 with TRBJ2-1, with D hard to call. V gave up 0 bases and J gave up 6 bases, with 10 bases separating them. The CDR3 sequence is 14 residues long. Germline loops: CDR1 SGDLS, CDR2 YYNGEE. The CDR3 spells CASSVVGRVNEQFF. The CDR3 DNA follows: TGTGCCAGCAGCGTAGTGGGAAGGGTCAATGAGCAGTTCTTC.

This clone was detected a few times. The chain has TRBV5-1 and TRBJ2-5; 7 nucleotides match TRBD2. The CDR3 has 14 amino acids. Germline-derived CDR1 and CDR2 are SGHRS and YFSETQ. J was trimmed by 5 bases and V by 4 bases; bases with no gene match: 8. The CDR3 protein is CASSPGLGGETQYF. CDR3 nucleotides: TGCGCCAGCAGCCCCGGACTGGGAGGGGAGACCCAGTACTTC.

The chain combines TRBV4-3 with TRBJ2-1; 7 bases are a match to TRBD2. Germline V gene lookup returns CDR1 LGHNA and CDR2 YSLEER. The CDR3 has 18 amino acids. V lost 0 bases to trimming and J lost 9 bases; unmatched junction nucleotides: 17. CDR3 sequence: CASSQEIPGLGEFGEQFF. CDR3 nucleotide sequence: TGCGCCAGCAGCCAAGAAATCCCAGGACTAGGGGAATTCGGTGAGCAGTTCTTC.

The V and J genes are TRBV25-1 and TRBJ2-1, with 7 bases matching TRBD1. The CDR3 runs 12 residues. Germline CDR1 MGHDK, CDR2 SYGVNS. Trimming at V came to 10 bases and at J to 3 bases, leaving 3 bases not matched to a gene. The CDR3 loop reads CATDRDYNEQFF. The CDR3 DNA follows: TGTGCCACAGACAGGGACTACAATGAGCAGTTCTTC.

In this sample, this clone turned up a few times. J is TRBJ2-2 and V is TRBV7-3, with 10 bases matching TRBD1. V shed 3 bases, J shed 5 bases, and the junction held 3 bases outside the gene matches. Germline CDR1 SGHTA, CDR2 FQGTGA. The CDR3 is 15 amino acids. The chain's CDR3 is CASSLTGGLTGELFF. The CDR3 DNA reads TGTGCCAGCAGCTTGACAGGGGGCTTGACCGGGGAGCTGTTTTTT. Looking up the rest from reference TRBV7-3 and TRBJ2-2 gives the full variable domain: GAGVSQTPSNKVTEKGKYVELRCDPISGHTALYWYRQSLGQGPEFLIYFQGTGAADDSGLPNDRFFAVRPEGSVSTLKIQRTERGDSAVYLCASSLTGGLTGELFFGEGSRLTVL.

The J gene is TRBJ1-1, the V gene TRBV18; D is ambiguous. There are 14 residues in the CDR3. The germline V gene encodes CDR1 KGHSH and CDR2 LQKENI. V was shortened by 4 bases and J by 3 bases, with 12 bases between the two germline ends. DNA of the CDR3: TGTGCCAGCTCACAGCAACTTCGTGACACTGAAGCTTTCTTT. Translation: CASSQQLRDTEAFF.

The chain joins TRBV28 to TRBJ2-2, with D unresolved. CDR1 MDHEN and CDR2 SYDVKM come from the germline V gene. CDR3 length equals 14 residues. V was clipped by 7 bases and J by 6 bases, with 15 bases between them. As DNA, the CDR3 is TGTGCCAGCAAAGTGATACGGCTGTCCGGGGAGCTGTTTTTT. Amino acid sequence: CASKVIRLSGELFF.

The chain recombines TRBV28 with TRBJ2-7; TRBD1 agrees at 8 bases. Losses at the gene ends were 7 bases for V and 4 bases for J; bases not matched to a gene: 12. The CDR3 loop spans 15 amino acids. Per germline, CDR1 MDHEN and CDR2 SYDVKM. The CDR3 loop is CASTLWSGQVYEQYF. The CDR3, as DNA: TGTGCCAGCACTCTTTGGTCGGGACAGGTATACGAGCAGTACTTC.

The chain employs TRBV4-2 and TRBJ1-5; TRBD1 is a possible D gene (5 bases). Trimming stripped 0 bases from V and 7 bases from J, with 13 bases between. The CDR3 is made up of 15 amino acids. CDR1 LGHNA and CDR2 YNFKEQ come from the germline V gene. CDR3 DNA: TGTGCCAGCAGCCAAGATAAGCAGGGTTGGCAGCCCCAGCATTTT. Amino acids: CASSQDKQGWQPQHF.

The rearrangement joins TRBV6-5 to TRBJ2-7; TRBD1 might be the D (6 bases). The CDR3 consists of 13 residues. Deletions cut 6 bases from V and 2 bases from J, with 11 bases between. Germline CDR1 MNHEY, CDR2 SVGAGI. As DNA, the CDR3 is TGTGCCAGCAGGTATCAGGGGACCTACGAGCAGTACTTC. Protein sequence: CASRYQGTYEQYF.

This clone has a single count. The chain recombines TRBV4-3 with TRBJ1-1; TRBD1 matches at 8 bases. In germline, CDR1 is LGHNA, CDR2 YSLEER. The trim removed 1 base at V and 11 bases at J, leaving 6 bases unmatched. This CDR3 has 13 residues. The CDR3 loop is CASSQGGHRGAFF. CDR3 in DNA: TGCGCCAGCAGCCAAGGCGGTCACAGGGGGGCTTTCTTT.

The V call is TRBV7-2, the J call TRBJ1-5; 7 nucleotides match TRBD1. This CDR3 region has 16 residues. V shed 2 bases and J 1 base; nucleotides not matched to a gene: 5. Germline CDR1 SGHTA, CDR2 FQGNSA. The CDR3 DNA reads TGTGCCAGCAGCTTATTCAGGGGGGGAAGCAATCAGCCCCAGCATTTT. It codes for CASSLFRGGSNQPQHF.

The gene calls are TRBV29-1 and TRBJ2-1, with unresolved D. This CDR3 has 13 amino acids. Germline CDR1 is SQVTM and CDR2 is ANQGSEA. The V end lost 3 bases, the J end lost 5 bases, and 11 bases lay between the germline ends. The CDR3 DNA reads TGCAGCGTTGATGCGGCGGCCCACAATGAGCAGTTCTTC. Encoded protein: CSVDAAAHNEQFF.

This clone has just a few counts. The rearrangement uses TRBV6-1 and TRBJ1-2; D is possibly TRBD1 (5 bases). The CDR3 contains 16 residues. CDR1 and CDR2 (germline): MNHNS, SASEGT. The V end was cut by 1 base, the J end by 4 bases, with 16 bases between. The CDR3 region is CASSEVVGASGYGYTF. CDR3 in DNA: TGTGCCAGCAGTGAAGTAGTAGGGGCTTCGGGCTATGGCTACACCTTC.

This clone was counted between two and nine times. CDR3 amino acids: CASSLGGRGTEAFF. The CDR3 DNA is TGTGCCAGCAGTTTAGGGGGTAGGGGCACTGAAGCTTTCTTT. The chain employs TRBV27 and TRBJ1-1, with D possibly being TRBD1 (5 bases). The germline V and J ends were trimmed by 2 bases and 4 bases, with 11 bases remaining between them. Per the germline V gene, CDR1 is MNHEY and CDR2 is SMNVEV (reference sequence). There are 14 residues in the CDR3.

The chain is built from TRBV11-2 and TRBJ1-6; TRBD1 aligns across 7 bases. This CDR3 is 16 amino acids long. V dropped 3 bases and J dropped 9; count of bases not matched to a gene: 11. Germline loops: CDR1 SGHAT, CDR2 FQNNGV. DNA of the CDR3: TGTGCCAGCAGCTTCAGGGGAGGCCAGGGGGGTTCACCCCTCCACTTT. Translated, it gives CASSFRGGQGGSPLHF.

Of note for this clone: The junction differs from germline at one of its ends, possibly a read error. The V call is TRBV7-2, the J call TRBJ2-4, with TRBD1 identical over 7 bases. The CDR3 is 12 residues long. Germline assignment: CDR1 SGHTA and CDR2 FQGNSA. The CDR3 DNA is TGTGCCAGCAGCTTAGAGACAGGGAGTATGCACTTC. Residues: CASSLETGSMHF. Complete variable domain (other parts from reference TRBV7-2 and TRBJ2-4): GAGVSQSPSNKVTEKGKDVELRCDPISGHTALYWYRQSLGQGLEFLIYFQGNSAPDKSGLPSDRFSAERTGGSVSTLTIQRTQQEDSAVYLCASSLETGSMHFGAGTRLSVL.

This chain joins TRBV6-6 and TRBJ2-7; 9 nucleotides agree with TRBD1. V lost 7 bases, J lost 2 bases, and 6 bases stayed unmatched. CDR1 is MNHNY and CDR2 is SVGAGI in the germline V gene (reference sequence). The CDR3 is made up of 14 amino acids. CDR3 protein: CASNPGTGPYEQYF. The CDR3 DNA is TGTGCCAGCAACCCCGGGACAGGGCCCTACGAGCAGTACTTC.

A few counts support this clone. The V call is TRBV7-2, the J call TRBJ2-6; possibly TRBD1 for D (5 bases). Germline-derived CDR1 and CDR2 are SGHTA and FQGNSA. The CDR3 consists of 15 residues. The V and J ends lost 5 bases and 4 bases respectively, with 12 bases between them. In DNA form, the CDR3 reads TGTGCCAGCAGCGTCCAGGGTCCCGGGGCCAACGTCCTGACTTTC. It encodes CASSVQGPGANVLTF.